This T cell receptor (beta chain) originates from a study of blood T cell repertoires in COVID-19. Study background: Spain, Italy and the United States supplied samples that represented acute and convalescent COVID-19.

As originally analysed: By means of reference gene primer amplification, nucleated cell counts were estimated. Here immunoSEQ multiplex PCR was the method, and the copy in TCRdb shows in-frame clones only, minus some. V, J and clone size derive from that table, while D and trimming were established from the DNA sequence. The sample yields roughly 270,000 clones, approximately 88% seen once. The CDR3 is 12 residues long. The V end was cut by 8 bases, the J end by 5 bases, with 13 bases between. CDR1 LNHDA and CDR2 SQIVND come from the germline V gene (reference sequence). The specimen was peripheral blood. The chain employs TRBV19 and TRBJ2-7; D possibly corresponds to TRBD1 (6 bases). The receptor was derived from a man aged 18 to 29 with active or convalescent COVID-19. The DNA for the CDR3 is TGTGCCAGTGCAGGGGACCCCGACGAGCAGTACTTC. Translated: CASAGDPDEQYF.